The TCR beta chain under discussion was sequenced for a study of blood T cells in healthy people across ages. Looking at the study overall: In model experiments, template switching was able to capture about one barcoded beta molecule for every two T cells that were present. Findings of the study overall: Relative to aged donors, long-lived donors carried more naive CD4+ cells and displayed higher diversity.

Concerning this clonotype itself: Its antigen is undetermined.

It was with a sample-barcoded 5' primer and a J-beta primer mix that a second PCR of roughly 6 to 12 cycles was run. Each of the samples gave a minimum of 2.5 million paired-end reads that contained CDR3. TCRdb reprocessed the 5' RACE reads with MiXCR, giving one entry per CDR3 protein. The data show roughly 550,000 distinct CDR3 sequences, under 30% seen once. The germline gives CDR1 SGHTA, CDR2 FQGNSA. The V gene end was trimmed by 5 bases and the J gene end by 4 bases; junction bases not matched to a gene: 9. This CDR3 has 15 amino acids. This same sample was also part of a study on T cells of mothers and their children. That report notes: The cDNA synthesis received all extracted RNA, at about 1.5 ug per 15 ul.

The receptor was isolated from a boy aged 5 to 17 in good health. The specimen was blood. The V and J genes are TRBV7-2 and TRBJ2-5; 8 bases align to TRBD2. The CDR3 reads CASSTAHGRVETQYF. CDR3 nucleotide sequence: TGTGCCAGCAGCACCGCTCACGGGAGGGTAGAGACCCAGTACTTC. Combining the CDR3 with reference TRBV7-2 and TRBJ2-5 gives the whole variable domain GAGVSQSPSNKVTEKGKDVELRCDPISGHTALYWYRQSLGQGLEFLIYFQGNSAPDKSGLPSDRFSAERTGGSVSTLTIQRTQQEDSAVYLCASSTAHGRVETQYFGPGTRLLVL.